This passage covers 9 T cell receptor beta chains from one sample sequenced in a study of OX40 agonist ivuxolimab in advanced cancers. The library was generated by the immunoSEQ multiplex PCR assay. The clones in this table, taken by TCRdb from immuneACCESS, are in-frame only. Not every clone is retained; where verified, under half of the shortfall comes from an unresolved V gene, and the cause of the rest is unknown. The sample table records about 14,000 clones; about four fifths of these occur just once. The top ten hold 13% to 15% of the sample. Source: CD4+ or CD8+ T cells sorted from blood, taken in a trial of the OX40 agonist ivuxolimab. The receptor source for this set is an adult with an advanced solid tumor such as melanoma, head and neck, liver or kidney cancer.

The chain joins TRBV10-1 to TRBJ2-3, with TRBD2 matching 7 bases. The CDR3 totals 15 residues. In germline, CDR1 is WNHNN, CDR2 SYGVQD (reference sequence). Germline trimming cut 1 base from V and 4 bases from J; bases unmatched to any gene: 5. CDR3 DNA: TGCGCCAGCAGTGAGTTAGAGCGGGGTTCAGATACGCAGTATTTT. As protein: CASSELERGSDTQYF.

V gene TRBV7-3 combines with J gene TRBJ2-5, with 11 bases fitting TRBD2. Germline V gene lookup returns CDR1 SGHTA and CDR2 FQGTGA. Trimming removed 5 bases from V and 6 bases from J; junction bases left unmatched: 8. The CDR3 spans 15 residues. In nucleotides, the CDR3 is TGTGCCAGCAGCCCAACTAGCGGGAGTCGGAAGACCCAGTACTTC. It encodes CASSPTSGSRKTQYF.

This clone is deemed medium-sized. The chain couples TRBV6-5 to TRBJ2-7; the match to TRBD2 covers 7 bases. CDR1 and CDR2 (germline): MNHEY, SVGAGI. With V trimmed by 6 bases and J by 2 bases, 4 bases remained unmatched. CDR3 length equals 13 residues. As DNA, the CDR3 is TGTGCCAGCAGCCCGACTAGCACCTACGAGCAGTACTTC. This encodes CASSPTSTYEQYF.

The table lists this clone with a few counts. This chain uses TRBV11-1 with TRBJ2-2; TRBD2 aligns across 8 bases. Per the germline V gene, CDR1 is SGHAT and CDR2 is FQDESV (reference sequence). CDR3 length: 16 residues. The V gene end was trimmed by 4 bases and the J gene end by 4 bases; junction bases not matched to a gene: 8. In nucleotides, the CDR3 is TGTGCCAGCAGCTCACCGGGGGGGGGTTTCACCGGGGAGCTGTTTTTT. Protein: CASSSPGGGFTGELFF.

J is TRBJ1-2 and V is TRBV19; 9 nucleotides align to TRBD1. Germline CDR1 is LNHDA and CDR2 is SQIVND (reference sequence). The CDR3 spans 21 residues. V dropped 4 bases and J dropped 2; count of bases not matched to a gene: 23. The DNA for the CDR3 is TGTGCCAGTAGTACCCCTCACCTCCCCGCCGGGACAGGGAAGGGGAACTATGGCTACACCTTC. Protein: CASSTPHLPAGTGKGNYGYTF.

This sequence joins TRBV7-9 and TRBJ1-1; the D gene is possibly TRBD1 (5 bases). Germline loops: CDR1 SEHNR, CDR2 FQNEAQ (reference sequence). V lost 1 base and J lost 4, with 10 bases in between. CDR3 length equals 14 residues. The CDR3 nucleotides read TGTGCCAGCAGCTTAGGGGGGTCGGCCACTGAAGCTTTCTTT. Amino acid sequence: CASSLGGSATEAFF.

This clone counts as medium-sized (0.01 to 0.1%). The rearrangement uses TRBV7-8 and TRBJ1-2; D call uncertain. V was trimmed by 6 bases and J by 6 bases, leaving 14 bases between them. Germline CDR1 and CDR2: SGHVS and FQNEAQ. This CDR3 has 13 amino acids. The CDR3 coding sequence is TGTGCCAGCAGGTCAACTTCGAGCGATGGCTACACCTTC. This gives the protein CASRSTSSDGYTF.

The chain employs TRBV27 and TRBJ2-1, with 9 bases fitting TRBD1. The CDR3 has 17 amino acids. Germline values: CDR1 MNHEY, CDR2 SMNVEV (reference sequence). V trimming: 4 bases; J trimming: 13 bases; junction bases outside the gene matches: 20. The CDR3 nucleotides are TGTGCCAGCAGTTCTCCTCTCCGGGACAGGGCTAGGGTGTCCCAGTTCTTC. Translation: CASSSPLRDRARVSQFF.

This clone was observed a few times. The chain couples TRBV7-3 to TRBJ2-1; 7 bases line up with TRBD2. The CDR3 extends over 16 amino acids. V trimming: 3 bases; J trimming: 4 bases; junction bases outside the gene matches: 9. Looked up from germline, CDR1 is SGHTA and CDR2 is FQGTGA. The CDR3 sequence is CASSLAGLVGYNEQFF. The CDR3 bases are TGTGCCAGCAGCTTGGCAGGACTAGTCGGGTACAATGAGCAGTTCTTC.